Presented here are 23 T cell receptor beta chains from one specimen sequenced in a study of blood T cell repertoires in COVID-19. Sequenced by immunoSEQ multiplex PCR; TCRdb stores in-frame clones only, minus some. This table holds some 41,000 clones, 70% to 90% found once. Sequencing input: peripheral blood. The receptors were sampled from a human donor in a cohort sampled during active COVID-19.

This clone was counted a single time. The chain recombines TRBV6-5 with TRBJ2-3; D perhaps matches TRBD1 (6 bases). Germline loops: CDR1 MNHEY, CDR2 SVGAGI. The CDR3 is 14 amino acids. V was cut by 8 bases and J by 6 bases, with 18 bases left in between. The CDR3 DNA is TGTGCCAGCGGGGGCCCTCCTCTCACGGATACGCAGTATTTT. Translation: CASGGPPLTDTQYF.

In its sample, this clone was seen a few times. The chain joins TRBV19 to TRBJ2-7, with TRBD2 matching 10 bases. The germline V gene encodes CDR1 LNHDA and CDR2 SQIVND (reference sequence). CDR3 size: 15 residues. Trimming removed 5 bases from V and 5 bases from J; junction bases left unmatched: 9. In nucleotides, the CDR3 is TGTGCCAGTAGTTCGAAAAGCGGGGGGGCTGACGAGCAGTACTTC. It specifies CASSSKSGGADEQYF. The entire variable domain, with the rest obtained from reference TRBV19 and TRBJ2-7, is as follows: DGGITQSPKYLFRKEGQNVTLSCEQNLNHDAMYWYRQDPGQGLRLIYYSQIVNDFQKGDIAEGYSVSREKKESFPLTVTSAQKNPTAFYLCASSSKSGGADEQYFGPGTRLTVT.

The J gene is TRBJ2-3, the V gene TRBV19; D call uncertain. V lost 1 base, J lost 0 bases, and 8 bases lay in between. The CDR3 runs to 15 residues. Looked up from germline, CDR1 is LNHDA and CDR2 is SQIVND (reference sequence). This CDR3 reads CASSIGGSSTDTQYF. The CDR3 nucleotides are TGTGCCAGTAGTATAGGAGGTTCAAGCACAGATACGCAGTATTTT.

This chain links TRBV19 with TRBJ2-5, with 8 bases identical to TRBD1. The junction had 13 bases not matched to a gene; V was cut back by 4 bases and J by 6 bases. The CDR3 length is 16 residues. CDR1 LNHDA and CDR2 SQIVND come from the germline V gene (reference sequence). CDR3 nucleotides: TGTGCCAGTAGTACGGGGCAGGGGGCGTCTTGGAAGACCCAGTACTTC. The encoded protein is CASSTGQGASWKTQYF.

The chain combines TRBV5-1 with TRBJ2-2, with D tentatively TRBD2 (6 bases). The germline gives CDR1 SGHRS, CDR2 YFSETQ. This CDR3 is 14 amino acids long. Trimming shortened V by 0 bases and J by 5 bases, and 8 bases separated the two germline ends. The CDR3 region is CASSLGGGTGELFF. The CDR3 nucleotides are TGCGCCAGCAGCTTGGGGGGAGGAACCGGGGAGCTGTTTTTT.

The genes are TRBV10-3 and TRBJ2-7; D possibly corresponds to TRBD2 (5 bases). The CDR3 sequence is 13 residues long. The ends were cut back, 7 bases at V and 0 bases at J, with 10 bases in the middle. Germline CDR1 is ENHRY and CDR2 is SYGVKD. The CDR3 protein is CAIKDSLSYEQYF. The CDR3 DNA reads TGTGCCATCAAGGACTCTCTCTCCTACGAGCAGTACTTC.

The CDR3 loop is CASGGGSVGEQYF. CDR3 nucleotide sequence: TGTGCCAGCGGCGGGGGCTCGGTGGGGGAGCAGTACTTC. The J gene is TRBJ2-7, the V gene TRBV2; perhaps TRBD2 as D (7 bases). V dropped 8 bases and J dropped 7 bases, with 18 bases sitting between them. The CDR3 spans 13 residues. CDR1 and CDR2 from the germline V gene are SNHLY and FYNNEI.

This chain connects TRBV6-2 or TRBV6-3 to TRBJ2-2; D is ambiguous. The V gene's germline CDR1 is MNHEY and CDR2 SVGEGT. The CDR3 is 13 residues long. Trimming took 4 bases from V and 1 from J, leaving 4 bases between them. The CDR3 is CASSFQNTGELFF. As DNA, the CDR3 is TGTGCCAGCAGTTTCCAGAACACCGGGGAGCTGTTTTTT.

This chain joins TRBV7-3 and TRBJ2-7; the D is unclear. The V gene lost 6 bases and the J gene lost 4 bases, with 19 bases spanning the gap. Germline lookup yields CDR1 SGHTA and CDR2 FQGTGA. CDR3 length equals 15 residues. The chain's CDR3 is CASRTTVVGWYEQYF. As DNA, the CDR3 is TGTGCCAGCAGAACTACTGTCGTAGGTTGGTACGAGCAGTACTTC.

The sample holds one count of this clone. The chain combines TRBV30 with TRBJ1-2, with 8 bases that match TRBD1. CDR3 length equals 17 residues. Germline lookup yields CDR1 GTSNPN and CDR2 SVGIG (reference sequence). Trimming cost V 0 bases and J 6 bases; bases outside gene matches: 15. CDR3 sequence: CAWSVPGGYRPRHGYTF. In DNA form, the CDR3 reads TGTGCCTGGAGTGTACCAGGGGGCTATCGGCCCCGGCATGGCTACACCTTC.

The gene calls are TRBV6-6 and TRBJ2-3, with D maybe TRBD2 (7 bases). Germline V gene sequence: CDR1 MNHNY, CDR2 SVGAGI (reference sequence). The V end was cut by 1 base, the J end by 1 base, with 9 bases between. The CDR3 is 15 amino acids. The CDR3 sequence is CASSYLGGGTDTQYF. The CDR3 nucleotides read TGTGCCAGCAGTTACTTAGGGGGGGGCACAGATACGCAGTATTTT.

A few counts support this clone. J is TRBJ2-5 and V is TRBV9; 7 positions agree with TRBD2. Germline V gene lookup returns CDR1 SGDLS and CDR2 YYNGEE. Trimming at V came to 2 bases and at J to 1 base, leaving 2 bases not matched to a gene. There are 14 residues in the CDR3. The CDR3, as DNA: TGTGCCAGCAGCGTTCGGGAGGTCCAAGAGACCCAGTACTTC. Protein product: CASSVREVQETQYF.

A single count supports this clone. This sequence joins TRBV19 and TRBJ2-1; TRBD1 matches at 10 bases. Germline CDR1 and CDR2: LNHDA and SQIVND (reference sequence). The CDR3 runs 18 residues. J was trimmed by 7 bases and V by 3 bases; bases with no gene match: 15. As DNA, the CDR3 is TGTGCCAGTAGTATTCCCGGCGACAGGGGGCCGAGGTTGAATGAGCAGTTCTTC. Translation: CASSIPGDRGPRLNEQFF. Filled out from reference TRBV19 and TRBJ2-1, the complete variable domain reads DGGITQSPKYLFRKEGQNVTLSCEQNLNHDAMYWYRQDPGQGLRLIYYSQIVNDFQKGDIAEGYSVSREKKESFPLTVTSAQKNPTAFYLCASSIPGDRGPRLNEQFFGPGTRLTVL.

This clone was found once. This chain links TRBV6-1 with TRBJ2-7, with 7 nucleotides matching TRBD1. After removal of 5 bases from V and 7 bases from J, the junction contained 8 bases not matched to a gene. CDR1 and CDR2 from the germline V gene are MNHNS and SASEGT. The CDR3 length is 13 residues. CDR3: CASSQGTALEQYF. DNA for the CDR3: TGTGCCAGCAGTCAGGGGACAGCGCTTGAGCAGTACTTC.

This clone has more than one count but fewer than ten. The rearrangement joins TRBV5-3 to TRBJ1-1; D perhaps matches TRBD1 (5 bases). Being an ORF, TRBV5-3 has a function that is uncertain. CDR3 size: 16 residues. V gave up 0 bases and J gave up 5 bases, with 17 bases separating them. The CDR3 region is CARSLDPRPEGTEAFF. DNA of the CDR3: TGTGCCAGAAGCTTGGATCCCCGACCGGAGGGGACTGAAGCTTTCTTT.

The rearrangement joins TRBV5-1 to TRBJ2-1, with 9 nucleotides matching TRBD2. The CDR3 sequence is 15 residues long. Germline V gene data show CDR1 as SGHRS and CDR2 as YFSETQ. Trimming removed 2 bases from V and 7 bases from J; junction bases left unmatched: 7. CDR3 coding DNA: TGCGCCAGCAGCTTACCCCTAGCGGGGCGAAATGAGCAGTTCTTC. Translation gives CASSLPLAGRNEQFF.

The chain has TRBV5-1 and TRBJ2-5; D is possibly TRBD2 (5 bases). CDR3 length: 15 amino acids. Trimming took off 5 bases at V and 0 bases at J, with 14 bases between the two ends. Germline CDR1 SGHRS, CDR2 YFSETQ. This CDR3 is CASRLTGVYQETQYF. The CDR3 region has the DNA TGCGCCAGCAGGTTAACCGGGGTTTACCAAGAGACCCAGTACTTC.

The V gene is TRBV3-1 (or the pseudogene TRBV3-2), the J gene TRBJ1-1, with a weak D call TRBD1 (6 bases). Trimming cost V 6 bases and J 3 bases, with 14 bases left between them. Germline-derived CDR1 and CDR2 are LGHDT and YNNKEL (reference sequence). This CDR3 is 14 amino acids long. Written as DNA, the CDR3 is TGTGCCAGCAGACGACGGACAGCTGACACTGAAGCTTTCTTT. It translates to CASRRRTADTEAFF.

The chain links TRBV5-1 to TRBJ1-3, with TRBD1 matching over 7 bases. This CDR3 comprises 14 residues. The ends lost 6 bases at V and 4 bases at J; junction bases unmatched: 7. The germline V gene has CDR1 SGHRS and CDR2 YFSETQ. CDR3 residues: CASTERTGGNTIYF. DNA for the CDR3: TGCGCCAGCACCGAACGGACAGGAGGAAACACCATATATTTT.

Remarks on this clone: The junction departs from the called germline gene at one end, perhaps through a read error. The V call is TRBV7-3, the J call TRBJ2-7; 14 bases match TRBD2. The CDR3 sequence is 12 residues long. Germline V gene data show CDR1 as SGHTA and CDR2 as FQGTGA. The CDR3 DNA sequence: TGTGCCAGCAGCCCGGGACTAGCGGGGGCTGTTTTC. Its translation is CASSPGLAGAVF.

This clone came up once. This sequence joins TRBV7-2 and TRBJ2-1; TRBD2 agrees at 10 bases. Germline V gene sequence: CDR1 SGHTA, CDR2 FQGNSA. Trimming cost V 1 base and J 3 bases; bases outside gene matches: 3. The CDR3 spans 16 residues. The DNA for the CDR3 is TGTGCCAGCAGCTTAGGCATAGCGGGGGGCTACAATGAGCAGTTCTTC. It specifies CASSLGIAGGYNEQFF.

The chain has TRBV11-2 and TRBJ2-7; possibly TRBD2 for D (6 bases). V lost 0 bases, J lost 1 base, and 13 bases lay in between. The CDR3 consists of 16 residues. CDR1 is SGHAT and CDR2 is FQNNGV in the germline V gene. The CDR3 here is CASSLESLASSYEQYF. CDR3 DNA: TGTGCCAGCAGCTTAGAATCCCTAGCGTCATCCTACGAGCAGTACTTC. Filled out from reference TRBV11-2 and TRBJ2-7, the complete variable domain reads EAGVAQSPRYKIIEKRQSVAFWCNPISGHATLYWYQQILGQGPKLLIQFQNNGVVDDSQLPKDRFSAERLKGVDSTLKIQPAKLEDSAVYLCASSLESLASSYEQYFGPGTRLTVT.

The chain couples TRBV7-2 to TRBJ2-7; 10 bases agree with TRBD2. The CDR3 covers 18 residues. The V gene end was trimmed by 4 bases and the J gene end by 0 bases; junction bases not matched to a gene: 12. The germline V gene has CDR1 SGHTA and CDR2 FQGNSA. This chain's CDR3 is CASSYSGSGGLFSYEQYF. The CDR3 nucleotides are TGTGCCAGCAGCTACAGCGGTAGCGGGGGGCTGTTCTCCTACGAGCAGTACTTC. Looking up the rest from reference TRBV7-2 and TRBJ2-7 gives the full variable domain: GAGVSQSPSNKVTEKGKDVELRCDPISGHTALYWYRQSLGQGLEFLIYFQGNSAPDKSGLPSDRFSAERTGGSVSTLTIQRTQQEDSAVYLCASSYSGSGGLFSYEQYFGPGTRLTVT.